The sequence of this TCR beta chain was determined in a study of blood T cell repertoires in COVID-19. Turning to the study itself: Both acute and convalescent COVID-19 samples were obtained from the United States, Italy and Spain. T cells, B-cell-depleted T cells, or PBMCs provided the cDNA or gDNA that served as material.

In the original workflow: Amplifying reference gene primers gave estimates of nucleated cell counts. Repertoires were generated with immunoSEQ multiplex PCR, while TCRdb's copy carries only in-frame clones and drops some. V, J and clone size reflect that table, while D and trimming were determined from the DNA. The data hold about 68,000 clones, with 80% to 90% observed a single time. The CDR3 totals 15 residues. Germline CDR1 reads GTSNPN; CDR2 reads SVGIG (reference sequence). V lost 0 bases, J lost 6 bases, and 15 bases lay in between. The chain couples TRBV30 to TRBJ2-1; possibly TRBD2 for D (5 bases). The sequence was obtained from a man between 45 and 60 years old with active COVID-19. The sequenced material came from peripheral blood. The CDR3 protein is CAWSVAAVVGNEQFF. The CDR3 DNA is TGTGCCTGGAGTGTAGCGGCAGTGGTCGGCAATGAGCAGTTCTTC.